This T cell receptor (beta chain) derives from a study of cytomegalovirus exposure and HLA in healthy donors. Study-level background: Early released data comprised about 90 million unique TCRs from HLA-typed donors. Study-wide results and limits: There were some public TCRs occurring in many donors, but most TCR sequences were rare. Some TCR beta chains (more than 150 of them) were listed as cytomegalovirus-associated. It was likely that a cluster of highly shared sequence variants was a sequencing artifact.

To note about this clone: The antigen remains unidentified.

Germline V lookup: CDR1 SGHNT, CDR2 YYREEE (reference sequence). The CDR3 consists of 14 residues. Trimming removed 0 bases from V and 3 bases from J, with 10 bases in between. Primers included in the PCR were 60 Vbeta and 13 Jbeta primers. Produced via immunoSEQ multiplex PCR; TCRdb's table is partial and in-frame only. Of tens of thousands of clones listed, around 86% were seen once; the top ten hold about 11%. This chain links TRBV5-4 with TRBJ2-7; no reliable D call. The receptor was isolated from a female donor in good health and CMV-seronegative. The sample comprised PBMCs. CDR3 sequence reads: CASSLASVGYEQYF. In DNA, the CDR3 is TGTGCCAGCAGCTTGGCAAGTGTCGGCTACGAGCAGTACTTC.